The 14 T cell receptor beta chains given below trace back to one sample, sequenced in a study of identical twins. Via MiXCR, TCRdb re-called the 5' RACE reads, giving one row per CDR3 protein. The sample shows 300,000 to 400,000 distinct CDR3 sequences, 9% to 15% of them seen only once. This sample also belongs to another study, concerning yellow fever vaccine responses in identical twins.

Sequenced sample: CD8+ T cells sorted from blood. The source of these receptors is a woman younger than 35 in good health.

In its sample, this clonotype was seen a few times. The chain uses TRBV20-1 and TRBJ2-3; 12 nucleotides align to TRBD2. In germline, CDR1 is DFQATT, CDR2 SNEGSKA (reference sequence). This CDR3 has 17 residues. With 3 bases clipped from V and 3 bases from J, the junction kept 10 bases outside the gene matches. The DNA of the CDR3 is TGCAGTGCTAGTTCTAGCGGGGGGGCATGGCGGACAGATACGCAGTATTTT. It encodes CSASSSGGAWRTDTQYF.

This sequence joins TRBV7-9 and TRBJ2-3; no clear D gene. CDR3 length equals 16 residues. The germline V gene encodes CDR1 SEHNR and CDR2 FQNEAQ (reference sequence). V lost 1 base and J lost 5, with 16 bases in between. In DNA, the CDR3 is TGTGCCAGCAGCTTAGTTTGGGCAGTCCCCGGAGATACGCAGTATTTT. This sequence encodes CASSLVWAVPGDTQYF. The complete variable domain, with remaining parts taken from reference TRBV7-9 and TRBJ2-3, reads DTGVSQNPRHKITKRGQNVTFRCDPISEHNRLYWYRQTLGQGPEFLTYFQNEAQLEKSRLLSDRFSAERPKGSFSTLEIQRTEQGDSAMYLCASSLVWAVPGDTQYFGPGTRLTVL.

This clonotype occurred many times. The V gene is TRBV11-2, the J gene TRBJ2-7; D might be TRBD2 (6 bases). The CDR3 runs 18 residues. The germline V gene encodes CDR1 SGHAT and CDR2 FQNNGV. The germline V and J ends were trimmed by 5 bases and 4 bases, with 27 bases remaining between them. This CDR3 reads CASSQHPGLSPLGYEQYV. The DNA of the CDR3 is TGTGCCAGCAGCCAACACCCAGGACTATCACCCCTCGGTTACGAGCAGTACGTC.

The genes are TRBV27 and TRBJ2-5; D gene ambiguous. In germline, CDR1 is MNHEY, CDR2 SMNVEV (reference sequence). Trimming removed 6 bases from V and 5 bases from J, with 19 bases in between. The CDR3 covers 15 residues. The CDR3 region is CASRPVDRFGETQYF. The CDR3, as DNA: TGTGCCAGCAGACCGGTCGATCGATTTGGGGAGACCCAGTACTTC.

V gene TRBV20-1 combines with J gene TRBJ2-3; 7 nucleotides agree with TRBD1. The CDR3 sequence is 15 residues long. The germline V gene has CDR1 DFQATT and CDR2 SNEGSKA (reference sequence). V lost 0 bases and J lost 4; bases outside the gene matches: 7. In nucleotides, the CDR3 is TGCAGTGCTAGAGATCTGGGACAGCCCTCAGATACGCAGTATTTT. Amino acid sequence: CSARDLGQPSDTQYF.

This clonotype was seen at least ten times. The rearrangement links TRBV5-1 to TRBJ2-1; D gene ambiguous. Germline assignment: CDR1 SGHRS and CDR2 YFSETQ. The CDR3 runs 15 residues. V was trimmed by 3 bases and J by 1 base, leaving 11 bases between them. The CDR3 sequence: CASSSSWGSYNEQFF. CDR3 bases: TGCGCCAGCAGCTCCAGTTGGGGATCCTACAATGAGCAGTTCTTC.

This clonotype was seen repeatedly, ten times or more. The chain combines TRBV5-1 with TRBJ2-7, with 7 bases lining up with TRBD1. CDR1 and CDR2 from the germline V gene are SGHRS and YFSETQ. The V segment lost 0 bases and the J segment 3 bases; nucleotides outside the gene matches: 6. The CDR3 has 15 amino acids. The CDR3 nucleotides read TGCGCCAGCAGCTTGGATTGGTCAGGGGGCTACGAGCAGTACGTC. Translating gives CASSLDWSGGYEQYV.

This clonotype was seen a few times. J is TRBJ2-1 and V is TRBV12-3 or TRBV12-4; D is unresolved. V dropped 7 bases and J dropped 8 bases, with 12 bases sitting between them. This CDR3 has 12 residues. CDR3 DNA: TGTGCCAGCACCCCTAACGCCCATGAGCAGTTCTTC. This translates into CASTPNAHEQFF.

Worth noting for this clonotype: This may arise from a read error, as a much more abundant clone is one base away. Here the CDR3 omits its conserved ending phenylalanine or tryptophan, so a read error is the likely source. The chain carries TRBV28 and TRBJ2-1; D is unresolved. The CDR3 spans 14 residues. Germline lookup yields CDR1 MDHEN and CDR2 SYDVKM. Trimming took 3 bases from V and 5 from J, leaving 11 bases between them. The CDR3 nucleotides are TGTGCCAGCAGTTTGCGGTCAGCCGACAATGAGCAGTTCATC. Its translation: CASSLRSADNEQFI.

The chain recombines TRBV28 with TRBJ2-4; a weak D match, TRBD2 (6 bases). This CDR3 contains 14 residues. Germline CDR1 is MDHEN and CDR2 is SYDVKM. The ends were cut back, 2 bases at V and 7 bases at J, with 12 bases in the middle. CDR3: CASSLEGLQNIQYF. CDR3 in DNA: TGTGCCAGCAGTTTAGAGGGACTTCAGAACATTCAGTACTTC. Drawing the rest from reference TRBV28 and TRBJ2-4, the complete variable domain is DVKVTQSSRYLVKRTGEKVFLECVQDMDHENMFWYRQDPGLGLRLIYFSYDVKMKEKGDIPEGYSVSREKKERFSLILESASTNQTSMYLCASSLEGLQNIQYFGAGTRLSVL.

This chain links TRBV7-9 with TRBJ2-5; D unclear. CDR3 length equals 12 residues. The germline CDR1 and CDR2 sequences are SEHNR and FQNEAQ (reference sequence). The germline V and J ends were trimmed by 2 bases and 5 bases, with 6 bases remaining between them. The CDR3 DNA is TGTGCCAGCAGCTTAACCTCGGAGACCCAGTACTTC. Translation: CASSLTSETQYF.

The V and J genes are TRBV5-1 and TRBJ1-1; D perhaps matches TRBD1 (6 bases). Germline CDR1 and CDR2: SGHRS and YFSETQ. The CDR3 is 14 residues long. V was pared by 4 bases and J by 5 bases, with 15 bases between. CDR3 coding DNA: TGCGCCAGCAGCCACTATCACAGGGCGACTGAAGCTTTCTTT. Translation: CASSHYHRATEAFF.

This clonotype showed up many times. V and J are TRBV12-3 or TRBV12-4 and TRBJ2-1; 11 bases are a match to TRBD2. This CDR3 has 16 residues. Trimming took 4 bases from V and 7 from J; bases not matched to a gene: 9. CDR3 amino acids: CASSSIAGGPLNEQFF. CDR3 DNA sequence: TGTGCCAGCAGTTCCATAGCGGGGGGGCCGTTGAATGAGCAGTTCTTC.

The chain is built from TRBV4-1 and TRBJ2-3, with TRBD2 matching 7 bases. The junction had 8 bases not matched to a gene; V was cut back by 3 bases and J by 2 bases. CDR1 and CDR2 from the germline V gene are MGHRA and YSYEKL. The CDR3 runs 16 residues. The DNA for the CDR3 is TGCGCCAGCAGCCACCCGGGACTACTCCTCACAGATACGCAGTATTTT. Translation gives CASSHPGLLLTDTQYF.